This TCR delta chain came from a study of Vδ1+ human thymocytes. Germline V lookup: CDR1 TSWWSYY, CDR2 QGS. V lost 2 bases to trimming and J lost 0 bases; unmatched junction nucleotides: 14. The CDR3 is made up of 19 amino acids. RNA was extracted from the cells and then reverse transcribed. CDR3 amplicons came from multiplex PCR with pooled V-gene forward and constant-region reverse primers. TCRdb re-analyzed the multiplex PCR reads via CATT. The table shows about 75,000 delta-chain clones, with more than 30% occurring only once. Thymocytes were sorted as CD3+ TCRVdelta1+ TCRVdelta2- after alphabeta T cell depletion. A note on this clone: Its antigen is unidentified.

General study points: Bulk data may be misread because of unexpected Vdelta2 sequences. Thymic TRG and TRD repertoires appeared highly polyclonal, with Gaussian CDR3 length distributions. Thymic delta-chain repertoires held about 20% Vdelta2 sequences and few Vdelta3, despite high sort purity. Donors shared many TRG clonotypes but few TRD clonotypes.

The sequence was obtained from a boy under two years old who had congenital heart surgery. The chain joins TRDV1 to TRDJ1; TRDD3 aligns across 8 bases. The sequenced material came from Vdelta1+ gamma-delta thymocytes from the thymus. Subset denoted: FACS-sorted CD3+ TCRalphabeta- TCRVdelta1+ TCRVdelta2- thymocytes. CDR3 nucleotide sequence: TGTGCTCTTGGGGAATTCTACGTCGGGGATACTAGGTACACCGATAAACTCATCTTT. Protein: CALGEFYVGDTRYTDKLIF.